This entry concerns a single TCR beta chain. Under the authors' procedure: Reference gene primer amplification in the assay estimated nucleated cell counts. The protocol was immunoSEQ multiplex PCR, while the TCRdb copy is restricted to in-frame clones and leaves out a portion. V and J calls and clone size follow that table, whereas D and trimming were derived from the DNA. The table lists fewer than 150,000 clones, roughly 84% of them singletons, with almost 8.5% in the top ten. The data originate from a study of blood T cell repertoires in COVID-19. Overall study context: Sites across the United States, Italy and Spain contributed samples from acute and convalescent COVID-19.

Per germline, CDR1 LGHNA and CDR2 YSLEER. This CDR3 contains 12 residues. V trimming: 1 base; J trimming: 11 bases; junction bases outside the gene matches: 5. The specimen was peripheral blood. The chain employs TRBV4-3 and TRBJ2-7; TRBD1 agrees at 7 bases. This receptor was identified in a woman aged 70 to 79 who had recovered from COVID-19. CDR3 DNA sequence: TGCGCCAGCAGCCAAGGTCCGACAGGGAAGTACTTC. Translating gives CASSQGPTGKYF.